Below are 26 T cell receptor beta chains sequenced from a single sample in a study of cytomegalovirus exposure and HLA in healthy donors. The PCR was carried out with 60 Vbeta primers and 13 Jbeta primers. Clones were read by immunoSEQ multiplex PCR, and TCRdb kept only the in-frame ones, dropping some. The sample lists approximately 150,000 clones; about 80% were seen once. The sample comprised PBMCs. The source of these receptors is a man aged 40-49 years in good health and CMV-seropositive.

This rearrangement joins TRBV29-1 to TRBJ1-4; possibly TRBD1 for D (6 bases). In germline, CDR1 is SQVTM, CDR2 ANQGSEA. CDR3 length equals 13 residues. V lost 4 bases to trimming and J lost 10 bases, with 16 bases between them. The CDR3 sequence: CSVVLSGGGKLFF. The CDR3, as DNA: TGCAGCGTTGTATTATCGGGGGGCGGAAAACTGTTTTTT.

The chain's CDR3 is CASRKTGGFNSPLHF. The CDR3 DNA reads as TGTGCCAGCCGTAAGACAGGGGGCTTTAATTCACCCCTCCACTTT. This chain uses TRBV28 with TRBJ1-6, with 10 bases identical to TRBD1. CDR1 and CDR2 (germline): MDHEN, SYDVKM. The CDR3 consists of 15 residues. V lost 8 bases, J lost 6 bases, and 7 bases stayed unmatched.

The J gene is TRBJ2-7, the V gene TRBV11-1; 13 nucleotides match TRBD2. V was clipped by 1 base and J by 2 bases; unmatched bases: 5. The CDR3 has 17 residues. Germline V gene lookup returns CDR1 SGHAT and CDR2 FQDESV (reference sequence). CDR3 in DNA: TGTGCCAGCAGCTTAGGTGGACTAGCGGGAGTTGCCTACGAGCAGTACTTC. Translation: CASSLGGLAGVAYEQYF.

This clone came up a few times. The V and J genes are TRBV28 and TRBJ1-1; no clear D gene. V lost 4 bases and J lost 5, with 14 bases in between. This CDR3 is built from 14 residues. Germline-derived CDR1 and CDR2 are MDHEN and SYDVKM. Written as DNA, the CDR3 is TGTGCCAGCAGTTATTCCGGAAGAGGTACTGAAGCTTTCTTT. Translation: CASSYSGRGTEAFF.

This clone was observed a few times. This chain uses TRBV5-4 with TRBJ2-5, with a possible D match to TRBD1 (6 bases). Trimming took 3 bases from V and 4 from J, leaving 13 bases between them. Germline V gene lookup returns CDR1 SGHNT and CDR2 YYREEE (reference sequence). The CDR3 covers 14 residues. This CDR3 is CASSSFGGRETQYF. CDR3 in DNA: TGTGCCAGCAGCTCTTTTGGGGGCAGAGAGACCCAGTACTTC.

Comments on this clone: A junction boundary mismatches the germline segment, possibly from a read error. The V call is TRBV7-9, the J call TRBJ1-2; D remains unclear. CDR3 size: 13 residues. The germline CDR1 and CDR2 sequences are SEHNR and FQNEAQ (reference sequence). As DNA, the CDR3 is TGTTCCAGCAGCCATTCACAGAACTATGGCTACACCTTC. Protein sequence: CSSSHSQNYGYTF.

The chain links TRBV27 to TRBJ2-7; 12 bases are shared with TRBD2. The V and J ends lost 2 bases and 5 bases, in that order; junction bases with no gene match: 4. Germline V gene data show CDR1 as MNHEY and CDR2 as SMNVEV (reference sequence). The CDR3 is 15 amino acids. The CDR3 is CASSLRTSGNHEQYF. CDR3 in DNA: TGTGCCAGCAGTTTACGGACTAGCGGGAACCACGAGCAGTACTTC.

This sequence joins TRBV5-4 and TRBJ2-5, with 9 bases aligning to TRBD1. In germline, CDR1 is SGHNT, CDR2 YYREEE (reference sequence). Losses at the gene ends were 0 bases for V and 8 bases for J; bases not matched to a gene: 11. The CDR3 extends over 16 amino acids. The CDR3: CASSLVFGTGRGTQYF. In nucleotides, the CDR3 is TGTGCCAGCAGCTTGGTTTTTGGGACAGGGCGGGGAACCCAGTACTTC.

This clone appeared once. This chain joins TRBV4-3 and TRBJ2-7; D is possibly TRBD2 (5 bases). Germline V lookup: CDR1 LGHNA, CDR2 YSLEER. The length of the CDR3 is 14 residues. V was pared by 2 bases and J by 0 bases, with 8 bases between. The CDR3 here is CASSQSGYSYEQYF. CDR3 sequence (DNA): TGCGCCAGCAGCCAAAGCGGATACTCCTACGAGCAGTACTTC.

V gene TRBV18 combines with J gene TRBJ1-4, with a tentative D call TRBD1 (5 bases). CDR3 length: 15 amino acids. The V and J ends lost 3 bases and 7 bases respectively, with 15 bases between them. CDR1 and CDR2 (germline): KGHSH, LQKENI. Here the CDR3 reads CASSPPPGGSEKLFF. The CDR3 DNA reads TGTGCCAGCTCACCTCCTCCCGGGGGATCTGAAAAACTGTTTTTT.

The genes are TRBV18 and TRBJ2-2, with 9 nucleotides matching TRBD2. This CDR3 comprises 17 residues. Trimming at V came to 2 bases and at J to 1 base, leaving 5 bases not matched to a gene. In germline, CDR1 is KGHSH, CDR2 LQKENI. For the CDR3, the DNA is TGTGCCAGCTCACCAGAGTTACTAGCGGGGAACACCGGGGAGCTGTTTTTT. This gives the protein CASSPELLAGNTGELFF. Variable domain in full (rest from reference TRBV18 and TRBJ2-2): NAGVMQNPRHLVRRRGQEARLRCSPMKGHSHVYWYRQLPEEGLKFMVYLQKENIIDESGMPKERFSAEFPKEGPSILRIQQVVRGDSAAYFCASSPELLAGNTGELFFGEGSRLTVL.

This chain connects TRBV28 to TRBJ2-1; TRBD1 agrees at 12 bases. The CDR3 is 15 residues long. V lost 2 bases and J lost 6; bases outside the gene matches: 2. Germline-derived CDR1 and CDR2 are MDHEN and SYDVKM. CDR3: CASSLRGQGANEQFF. The CDR3 bases are TGTGCCAGCAGTTTACGGGGACAGGGGGCCAATGAGCAGTTCTTC.

CDR3 DNA: TGTGCCAGCGAGTTAGCGGGGAACACCGGGGAGCTGTTTTTT. As protein: CASELAGNTGELFF. The chain couples TRBV4-2 to TRBJ2-2; 7 bases align to TRBD2. The CDR3 length is 14 residues. CDR1 and CDR2 (germline): LGHNA, YNFKEQ. V lost 8 bases to trimming and J lost 1 base; unmatched junction nucleotides: 4.

The chain is built from TRBV7-6 and TRBJ2-7; 11 bases are shared with TRBD2. The CDR3 consists of 15 residues. Germline CDR1 is SGHVS and CDR2 is FNYEAQ. With 5 bases clipped from V and 3 bases from J, the junction kept 6 bases outside the gene matches. CDR3 region: CASSILAGGFYEQYF. In DNA form, the CDR3 reads TGTGCCAGCAGCATCCTAGCGGGAGGCTTCTACGAGCAGTACTTC.

This chain uses TRBV2 with TRBJ2-2, with TRBD1 matching 7 bases. CDR1 and CDR2 (germline): SNHLY, FYNNEI. This CDR3 is 14 amino acids long. V gave up 7 bases and J gave up 6 bases; unmatched junction bases: 8. The CDR3 loop is CASTTDRVAGELFF. The CDR3 DNA reads TGTGCCAGCACCACCGACAGGGTGGCCGGGGAGCTGTTTTTT.

This sequence joins TRBV6-1 and TRBJ2-6; no clear D gene. V was shortened by 5 bases and J by 4 bases, with 9 bases between the two germline ends. CDR3 size: 14 residues. From germline, CDR1 is MNHNS and CDR2 SASEGT. CDR3 in DNA: TGTGCCAGCAGTCCTGTTTCCGGGGCCAACGTCCTGACTTTC. This translates into CASSPVSGANVLTF.

The rearrangement uses TRBV27 and TRBJ2-3, with TRBD2 matching 10 bases. In germline, CDR1 is MNHEY, CDR2 SMNVEV (reference sequence). V lost 4 bases, J lost 7 bases, and 8 bases stayed unmatched. The CDR3 is 15 amino acids. As DNA, the CDR3 is TGTGCCAGCAGTTCTCTCTGGACTAGCGGAAATACGCAGTATTTT. Its translation is CASSSLWTSGNTQYF.

The chain carries TRBV6-1 and TRBJ1-1, with D tentatively TRBD1 (5 bases). CDR1 and CDR2 (germline): MNHNS, SASEGT. The V end was cut by 7 bases, the J end by 7 bases, with 13 bases between. The CDR3 has 12 amino acids. The CDR3 DNA is TGTGCCAGCAAGGGGTGGTCGGGTGAAGCTTTCTTT. Protein: CASKGWSGEAFF.

This sequence joins TRBV6-6 and TRBJ2-2; maybe TRBD1 (6 bases). The V end was cut by 4 bases, the J end by 5 bases, with 8 bases between. This CDR3 spans 13 amino acids. Germline loops: CDR1 MNHNY, CDR2 SVGAGI (reference sequence). For the CDR3, the DNA is TGTGCCAGCAGTTCCGGACAGACCGGGGAGCTGTTTTTT. Translating gives CASSSGQTGELFF.

The chain couples TRBV7-9 to TRBJ2-1, with a possible D match to TRBD1 (5 bases). Germline V CDR1 and CDR2: SEHNR, FQNEAQ (reference sequence). This CDR3 is 16 amino acids long. Trimming left V 1 base short and J 9 bases short, with 19 bases between. CDR3 region: CASSLGSLGPASEQFF. CDR3 DNA: TGTGCCAGCAGCTTAGGGAGTTTGGGGCCCGCCAGTGAGCAGTTCTTC.

V and J are TRBV28 and TRBJ2-1; maybe TRBD2 (6 bases). V lost 5 bases and J 3 bases, leaving 8 bases between the germline ends. Per germline, CDR1 MDHEN and CDR2 SYDVKM. CDR3 length: 13 amino acids. CDR3 sequence (DNA): TGTGCCAGCAGTGGAGCGGGCTACAATGAGCAGTTCTTC. As protein: CASSGAGYNEQFF.

The V and J genes are TRBV4-2 and TRBJ2-1, with TRBD2 identical over 10 bases. Losses at the gene ends were 3 bases for V and 8 bases for J; bases not matched to a gene: 10. CDR1 and CDR2 (germline): LGHNA, YNFKEQ. This CDR3 has 16 amino acids. CDR3 nucleotide sequence: TGTGCCAGCAGCCAGGGGCTAGCGGGAGATGTATATGAGCAGTTCTTC. It is translated as CASSQGLAGDVYEQFF.

The rearrangement links TRBV9 to TRBJ1-3; unclear D gene. The germline V gene encodes CDR1 SGDLS and CDR2 YYNGEE. The CDR3 spans 16 residues. With 3 bases removed from V and 0 bases from J, the gap between germline ends came to 13 bases. The CDR3 loop reads CASSDNGLSSGNTIYF. CDR3 bases: TGTGCCAGCAGCGATAACGGACTTAGCTCTGGAAACACCATATATTTT.

The chain combines TRBV27 with TRBJ2-6; no reliable D call. The germline gives CDR1 MNHEY, CDR2 SMNVEV (reference sequence). The V and J ends lost 6 bases and 4 bases respectively, with 7 bases between them. This CDR3 has 13 amino acids. The CDR3 DNA sequence: TGTGCCAGCAGGCCTAGGGGGGCCAACGTCCTGACTTTC. The encoded protein is CASRPRGANVLTF.

V and J are TRBV4-1 and TRBJ2-5; no clear D gene. The J call may be mistaken, given a closer DNA end match to TRBJ2-7. CDR3 length: 16 residues. Germline values: CDR1 MGHRA, CDR2 YSYEKL. Written as DNA, the CDR3 is TGCGCCAGCAGTCCTCGAGCAGGTCCCTCTTCATACGAGCAGTACTTC. Translated, it gives CASSPRAGPSSYEQYF.

This sequence joins TRBV5-4 and TRBJ2-7; TRBD2 agrees at 9 bases. V lost 0 bases, J lost 0 bases, and 4 bases stayed unmatched. The V gene's germline CDR1 is SGHNT and CDR2 YYREEE (reference sequence). The CDR3 is 16 residues long. CDR3 bases: TGTGCCAGCAGCTTGGTGACTAGCGGAGGCTCCTACGAGCAGTACTTC. Encoded protein: CASSLVTSGGSYEQYF.